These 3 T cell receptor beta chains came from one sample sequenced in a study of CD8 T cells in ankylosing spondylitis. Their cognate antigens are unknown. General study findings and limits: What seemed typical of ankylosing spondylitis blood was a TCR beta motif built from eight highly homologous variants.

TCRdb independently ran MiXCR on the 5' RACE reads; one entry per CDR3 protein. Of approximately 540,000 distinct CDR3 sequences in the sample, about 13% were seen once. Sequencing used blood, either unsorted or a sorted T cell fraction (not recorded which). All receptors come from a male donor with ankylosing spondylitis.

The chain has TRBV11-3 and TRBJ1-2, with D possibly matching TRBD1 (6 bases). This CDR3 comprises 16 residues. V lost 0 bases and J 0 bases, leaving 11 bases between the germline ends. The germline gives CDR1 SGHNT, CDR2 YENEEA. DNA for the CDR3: TGTGCCAGCAGCTTAGATCCGACAGGAACTAACTATGGCTACACCTTC. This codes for CASSLDPTGTNYGYTF. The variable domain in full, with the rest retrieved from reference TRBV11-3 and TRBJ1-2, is EAGVVQSPRYKIIEKKQPVAFWCNPISGHNTLYWYLQNLGQGPELLIRYENEEAVDDSQLPKDRFSAERLKGVDSTLKIQPAELGDSAVYLCASSLDPTGTNYGYTFGSGTRLTVV.

DNA of the CDR3: TGCAGCACCCCACGGAAGCTAGCGGGATCGTACGTC. Translating it yields CSTPRKLAGSYV. This sequence joins TRBV29-1 and TRBJ2-7, with 9 bases lining up with TRBD2. The V and J ends lost 8 bases and 12 bases, in that order; junction bases with no gene match: 14. Per the germline V gene, CDR1 is SQVTM and CDR2 is ANQGSEA. The CDR3 is 12 amino acids.

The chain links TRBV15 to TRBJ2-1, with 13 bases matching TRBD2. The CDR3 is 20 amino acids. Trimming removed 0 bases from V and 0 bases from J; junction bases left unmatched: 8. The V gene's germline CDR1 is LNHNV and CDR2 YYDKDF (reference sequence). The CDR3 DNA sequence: TGTGCCACCAGCAGAGATAGGAGACTAGCGGGAGGATTCTCCTACAATGAGCAGTTCTTC. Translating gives CATSRDRRLAGGFSYNEQFF.